This T cell receptor (beta chain) was recorded in a study of neurological immune-mediated disorders. The germline V gene has CDR1 SSHAT and CDR2 FNYEAQ (reference sequence). This CDR3 has 14 amino acids. This clonotype was seen at least ten times. At one boundary the junction diverges from the germline segment, which might be a read error. TCRdb used MiXCR to reprocess the 5' RACE reads, holding one entry per CDR3 protein. This table has 55,000 to 85,000 distinct CDR3 sequences, 2.5% to 4% appearing once. The chain links TRBV7-7 to TRBJ2-5, with 10 bases identical to TRBD1. The specimen was PBMCs. This sequence originates from a woman aged 45-65 years with multiple sclerosis. The CDR3 region is CASSSTGGLETQYF. CDR3 bases: TGTGCTAGCAGCTCGACAGGGGGCCTAGAGACCCAGTACTTC.